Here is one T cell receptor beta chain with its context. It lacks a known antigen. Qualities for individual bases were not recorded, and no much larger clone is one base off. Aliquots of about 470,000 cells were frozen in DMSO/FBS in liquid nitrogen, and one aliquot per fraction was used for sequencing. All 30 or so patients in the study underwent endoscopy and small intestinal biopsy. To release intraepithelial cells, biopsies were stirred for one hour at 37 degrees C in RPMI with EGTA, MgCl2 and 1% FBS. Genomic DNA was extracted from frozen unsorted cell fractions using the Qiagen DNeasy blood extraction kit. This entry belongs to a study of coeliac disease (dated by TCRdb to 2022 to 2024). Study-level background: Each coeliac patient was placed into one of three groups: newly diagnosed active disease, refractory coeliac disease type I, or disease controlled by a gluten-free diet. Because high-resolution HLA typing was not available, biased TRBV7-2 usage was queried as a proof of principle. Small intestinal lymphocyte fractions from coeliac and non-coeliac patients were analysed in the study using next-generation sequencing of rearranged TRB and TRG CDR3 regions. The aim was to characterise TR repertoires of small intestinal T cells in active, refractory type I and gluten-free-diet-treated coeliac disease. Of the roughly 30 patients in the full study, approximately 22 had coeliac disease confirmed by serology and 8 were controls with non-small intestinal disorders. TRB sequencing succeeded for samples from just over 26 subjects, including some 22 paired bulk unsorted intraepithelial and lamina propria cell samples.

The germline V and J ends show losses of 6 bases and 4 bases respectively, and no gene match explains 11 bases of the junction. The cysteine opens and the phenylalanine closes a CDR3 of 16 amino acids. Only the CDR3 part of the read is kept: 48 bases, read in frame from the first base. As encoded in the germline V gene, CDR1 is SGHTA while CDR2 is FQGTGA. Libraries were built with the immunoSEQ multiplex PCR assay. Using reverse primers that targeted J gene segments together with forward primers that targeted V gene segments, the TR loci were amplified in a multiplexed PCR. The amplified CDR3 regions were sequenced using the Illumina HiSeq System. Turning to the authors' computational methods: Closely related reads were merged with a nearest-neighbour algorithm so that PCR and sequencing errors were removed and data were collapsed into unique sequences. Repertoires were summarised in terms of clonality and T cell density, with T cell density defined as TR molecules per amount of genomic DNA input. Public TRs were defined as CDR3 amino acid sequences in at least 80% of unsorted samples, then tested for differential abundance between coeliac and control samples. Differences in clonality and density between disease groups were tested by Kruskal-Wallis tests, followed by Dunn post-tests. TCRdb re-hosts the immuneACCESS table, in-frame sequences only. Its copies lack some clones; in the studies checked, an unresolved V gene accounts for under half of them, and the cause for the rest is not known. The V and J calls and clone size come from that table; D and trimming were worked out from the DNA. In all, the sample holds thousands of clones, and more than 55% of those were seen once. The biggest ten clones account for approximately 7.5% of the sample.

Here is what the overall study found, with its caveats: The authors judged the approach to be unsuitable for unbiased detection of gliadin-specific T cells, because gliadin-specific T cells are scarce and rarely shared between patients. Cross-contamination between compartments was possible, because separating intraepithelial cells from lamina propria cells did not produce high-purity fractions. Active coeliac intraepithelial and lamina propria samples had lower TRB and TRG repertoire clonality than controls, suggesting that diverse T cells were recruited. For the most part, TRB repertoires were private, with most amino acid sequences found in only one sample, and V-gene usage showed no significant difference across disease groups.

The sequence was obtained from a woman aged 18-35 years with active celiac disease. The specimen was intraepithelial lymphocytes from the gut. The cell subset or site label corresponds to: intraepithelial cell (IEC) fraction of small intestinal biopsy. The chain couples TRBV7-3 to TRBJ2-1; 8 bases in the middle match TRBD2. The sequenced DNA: TGTGCCAGCAGGGACCTTGCGCGGGAGGAATACAATGAGCAGTTCTTC. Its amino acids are CASRDLAREEYNEQFF.